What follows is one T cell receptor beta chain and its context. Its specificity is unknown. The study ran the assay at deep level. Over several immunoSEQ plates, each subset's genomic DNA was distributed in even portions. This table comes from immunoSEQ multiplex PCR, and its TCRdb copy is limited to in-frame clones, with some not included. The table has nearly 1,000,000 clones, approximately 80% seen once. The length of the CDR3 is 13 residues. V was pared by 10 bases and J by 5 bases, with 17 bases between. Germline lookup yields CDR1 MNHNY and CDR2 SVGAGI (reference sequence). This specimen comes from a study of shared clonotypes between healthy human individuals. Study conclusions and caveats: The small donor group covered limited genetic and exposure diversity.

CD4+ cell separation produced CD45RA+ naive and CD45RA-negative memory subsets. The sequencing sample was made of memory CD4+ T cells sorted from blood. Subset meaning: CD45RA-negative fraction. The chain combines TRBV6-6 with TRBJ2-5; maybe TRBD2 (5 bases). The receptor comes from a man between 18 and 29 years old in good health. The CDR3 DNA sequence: TGTGCCACCTACGGTGGGAGTCGTGAGACCCAGTACTTC. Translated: CATYGGSRETQYF.